This TCR beta chain was obtained from a study of shared T cell receptors in the human thymus. The CDR3 contains 12 residues. V lost 8 bases, J lost 6 bases, and 13 bases lay in between. Germline V lookup: CDR1 SGHRS, CDR2 YFSETQ. This clone has just a few counts. Profiling relied on immunoSEQ multiplex PCR, and the TCRdb table lists in-frame clones only, not all of them. The sample includes approximately 730,000 clones, around 85% of them seen just once. These data were likewise used in another study, on human thymus T cells. From that report: Resections that were taken during corrective heart surgery supplied the thymus tissue. Among thymic and blood repertoires, usage of V and J genes appeared biased.

This sequence joins TRBV5-1 and TRBJ2-3; possibly TRBD1 for D (6 bases). What was sequenced was thymocytes. The TCR was taken from a girl less than two years old with a congenital heart defect. The chain's CDR3 is CASTIQGDTQYF. CDR3 in DNA: TGCGCCAGTACTATCCAGGGGGATACGCAGTATTTT.